This T cell receptor (beta chain) was profiled in a study of shared clonotypes between healthy human individuals (TCRdb year 2020). Notes on the research overall: A couple of women and a few men aged 18 to 49 years were included in the cohort. To estimate repertoire size and how much clonotype sharing occurs between individuals, the study deeply sequenced the blood TCR repertoires of five or six healthy adults. Libraries were prepared and TCR repertoires were sequenced by different laboratories using diverse techniques, in order to increase sequencing depth and limit assay-specific biases. Each donor's leukapheresis produced roughly between roughly 0.85 and 10 billion PBMCs.

Note on this clone: This clone's antigen is unknown. No base qualities exist here, and no much larger clone lies one base off it. Other DNA sequences in this sample translate to the same CDR3.

Healthy HIV-negative adults with no recently reported acute infections or vaccinations were included as donors. Every donor was a Caucasian adult residing in Nashville, Tennessee, USA. For unsorted samples, about 90 million PBMCs were counted, and genomic DNA was extracted using the QIAamp DNA Blood Mini kit. Blood was obtained by leukapheresis, after which PBMCs were separated by Ficoll-Histopaque density gradient centrifugation and cryopreserved in liquid nitrogen vapor phase. Using the deep immunoSEQ assay, TCR CDR3 regions were amplified from genomic DNA by multiplex PCR. Genomic DNA extracted from each cell subset was distributed evenly over all wells of several immunoSEQ 96-well plates, and each plate served as one replicate. For unsorted PBMC, each replicate PCR was loaded with about 300 ng genomic DNA, equivalent to 30,000 or so T cell genomes. Unsorted PBMC genomic DNA was sequenced across ten immunoSEQ deep assay plates. The purified libraries were quantified using a Qubit 3.0 fluorometer, sized with a Bioanalyzer 2100, and then quantified again using the KAPA Library Quantification kit. A separate single-read 150-cycle Illumina NextSeq 550 flow cell was used to sequence each immunoSEQ 96-well plate. In the source study's methods: The immunoSEQ output contained only junctional sequences without quality scores, so filtering could not match that applied to full-length reads. To assign V/J genes and CDR3, sequences were annotated against IMGT germline references using PyIR, a Python wrapper for IgBLAST v1.9. Any read was removed if the V/J assignment was weak (E-value above 1e-6), the CDR3 was missing, or the read contained stop codons, out-of-frame junctions, or ambiguous translated residues. A V3J clonotype was defined by an identical inferred V gene, J gene, and CDR3 amino acid sequence. Percentage overlap between repertoires was computed as shared unique clonotypes divided by the size of the smaller repertoire. Three approaches were used to assess repertoire richness: RTK rarefaction, the Chao1 estimator, and Recon v2.1 estimates of unobserved clonotypes. TCRdb's version of the immuneACCESS table is confined to in-frame rearrangements and falls short of the full clone set. An unresolved V gene accounts for under half of the shortfall where checked; the remainder is of unknown origin. The D gene and trimming were derived from the DNA, and the V and J assignments and clone size from that table. In this sample the table shows hundreds of thousands of clones, 60% to 85% of which occur a single time. Approximately 13% of the sample belongs to the ten largest clones.

The CDR1 and CDR2 encoded by the germline V gene are KGHSH and LQKENI. The CDR3 holds 13 amino acids from the cysteine to the phenylalanine. The DNA shown is the 39-base CDR3, in frame from base 1. Cut back by 2 bases and 1 base, the V and J ends lie 3 bases apart. On the study overall, not on this receptor specifically: Sampling was limited to blood, and TCR repertoires in tissue likely differ from TCR repertoires in blood. Because the study included a small number of donors, the genetic and exposure-history diversity represented was limited. Pairwise subsampling led to the expectation that sequencing depth would affect the degree of clonotype sharing among donors.

The specimen was PBMCs. This receptor was identified in a woman aged 40-49 years in good health. Some clones in this sample may be carry-over from other donors' samples. This chain is built from TRBV18 and TRBJ1-5; no D gene is confidently identified. Here the CDR3 is given as CASSPGSNQPQHF. The nucleotide sequence reads TGTGCCAGCTCACCAGGCAGCAATCAGCCCCAGCATTTT.